The clone carrying this TCR beta chain was seen at least ten times. Its antigen remains unidentified. The data derive from a study of T cells after yellow fever vaccination. The 5'RACE template-switching step produced TCR cDNA and added a universal primer site and UMIs. A single record per CDR3 protein comes from TCRdb applying MiXCR to the 5' RACE reads. The data contain around 310,000 distinct CDR3 sequences, approximately 3.8% of them singletons. Study conclusions and caveats: Peaking faster, on day 5 versus 15, the secondary response was nonetheless weaker. Shared CD4/CD8 clonotypes were a small share, likely from convergent recombination.

Germline V gives CDR1 MNHNS, CDR2 SASEGT. The V end lost 9 bases, the J end lost 4 bases, and 19 bases lay between the germline ends. The CDR3 covers 15 residues. The chain couples TRBV6-1 to TRBJ2-1; D perhaps matches TRBD1 (5 bases). The clonotype was recovered from a man aged 18 to 29 who received the YFV17D yellow fever vaccine. The sequencing here drew on PBMCs, taken on the day of the yellow fever booster vaccination. CDR3: CASSIRGGFYNEQFF. DNA for the CDR3: TGTGCCAGTAGTATAAGGGGCGGCTTTTACAATGAGCAGTTCTTC.